This T cell receptor (beta chain) was sequenced for a study of identical twins. Study-level points and caveats: Abundant beta clonotypes from cord blood had fewer insertions, unlike memory repertoires, which showed none.

This clonotype was picked up many times. Antigen specificity is unknown. This CDR3 has 16 amino acids. V lost 0 bases and J 0 bases, leaving 10 bases between the germline ends. The germline V gene encodes CDR1 SGHRS and CDR2 YFSETQ. TCRdb re-called the 5' RACE reads with MiXCR, one entry per CDR3 protein. The table lists roughly 1,500,000 distinct CDR3 sequences, roughly a third of them singletons. The V call is TRBV5-1, the J call TRBJ2-1, with D unclear. This receptor was identified in a newborn girl in good health. The sample comprised cord blood. For the CDR3, the DNA is TGCGCCAGCAGCTTGGAGGCGGAGAGCTCCTACAATGAGCAGTTCTTC. Amino acids: CASSLEAESSYNEQFF.